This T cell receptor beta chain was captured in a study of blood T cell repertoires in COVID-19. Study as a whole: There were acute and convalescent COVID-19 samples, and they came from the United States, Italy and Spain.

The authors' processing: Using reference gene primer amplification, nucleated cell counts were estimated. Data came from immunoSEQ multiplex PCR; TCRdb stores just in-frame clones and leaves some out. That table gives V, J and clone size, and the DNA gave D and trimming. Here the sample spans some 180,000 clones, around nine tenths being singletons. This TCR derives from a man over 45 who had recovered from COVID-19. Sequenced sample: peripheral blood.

This chain's CDR3 is CASSRDDLYQRGETQYF. Written as DNA, the CDR3 is TGTGCCAGCTCACGGGACGATCTTTATCAGCGGGGGGAGACCCAGTACTTC. This sequence joins TRBV18 and TRBJ2-5; 8 bases agree with TRBD2. The germline V gene has CDR1 KGHSH and CDR2 LQKENI. The CDR3 runs 17 residues. Trimming cost V 4 bases and J 5 bases; bases outside gene matches: 15.